The present T cell receptor beta chain was sequenced within a study of blood T cell repertoires in COVID-19. Whole-study context: The United States, Italy and Spain were the sources of the acute and convalescent COVID-19 samples. From T cells, B-cell-depleted T cells, or PBMCs came the material, which was cDNA or gDNA.

The V and J ends lost 2 bases and 5 bases, in that order; junction bases with no gene match: 14. CDR1 and CDR2 from the germline V gene are MNHEY and SVGEGT. The CDR3 spans 17 residues. Original analysis: Nucleated cell number was recorded as an estimate derived from reference gene primer amplification. Produced via immunoSEQ multiplex PCR; TCRdb's table is partial and in-frame only. The V and J calls and clone size are taken from that table; D and trimming were inferred from the DNA. Seen here are 360,000 or so clones, 90% observed once, and the top ten hold around 7%. The source of this sequence is a man aged 18-30 years with active or convalescent COVID-19. Input material: peripheral blood. This sequence joins TRBV6-2 or TRBV6-3 and TRBJ1-1, with 7 bases matching TRBD1. CDR3 in amino acids: CASSYPLGQVRRTEAFF. The CDR3 region has the DNA TGTGCCAGCAGTTACCCCCTCGGACAGGTCCGTCGGACTGAAGCTTTCTTT.